The TCR beta chain under discussion was sequenced for a study of T cell responses to AZD1222 COVID-19 vaccine. Study results and caveats: Seropositive status at baseline applied to only six AZD1222 recipients.

Germline values: CDR1 LGHNA, CDR2 YSLEER. The length of the CDR3 is 13 residues. The V gene lost 4 bases and the J gene lost 7 bases, with 11 bases spanning the gap. Here immunoSEQ multiplex PCR was the method, and the copy in TCRdb shows in-frame clones only, minus some. The sample has 150,000 to 170,000 clones, around 89% seen once; the top ten hold 2.5% to 4%. About this clone: What it recognizes is unknown.

This clonotype originated in an adult in good health. The specimen comprised peripheral blood, sampled on day 0 of AZD1222 vaccination. The chain uses TRBV4-3 and TRBJ1-5; D is uncertain. For the CDR3, the DNA is TGCGCCAGCAGCCTGCTCCCAGGACAGCCCCAGCATTTT. It specifies CASSLLPGQPQHF.